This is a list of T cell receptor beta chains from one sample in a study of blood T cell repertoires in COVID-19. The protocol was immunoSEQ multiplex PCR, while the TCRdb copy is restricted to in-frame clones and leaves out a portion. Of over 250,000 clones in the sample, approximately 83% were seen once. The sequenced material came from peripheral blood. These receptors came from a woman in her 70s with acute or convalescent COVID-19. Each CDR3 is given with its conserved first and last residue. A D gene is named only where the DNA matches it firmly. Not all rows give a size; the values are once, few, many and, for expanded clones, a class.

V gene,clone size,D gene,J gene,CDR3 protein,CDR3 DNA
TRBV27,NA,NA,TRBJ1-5,CASSLRHPNQPQHF,TGTGCCAGCAGTTTACGACACCCCAATCAGCCCCAGCATTTT
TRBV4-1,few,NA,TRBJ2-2,CASRSLRRGTGELFF,TGCGCCAGCAGGAGTTTGCGACGGGGCACCGGGGAGCTGTTTTTT
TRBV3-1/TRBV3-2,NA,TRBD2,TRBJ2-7,CASSHGTSGGADEQYF,TGTGCCAGCAGCCACGGGACTAGCGGGGGGGCGGACGAGCAGTACTTC
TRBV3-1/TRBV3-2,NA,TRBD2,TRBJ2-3,CASSQRGGPGRTQYF,TGTGCCAGCAGCCAGCGCGGGGGGCCGGGGAGGACGCAGTATTTT
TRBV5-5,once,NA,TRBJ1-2,CASRPSGLQAYGYTF,TGTGCCAGCAGACCTTCCGGCCTGCAGGCTTATGGCTACACCTTC
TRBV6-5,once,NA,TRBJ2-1,CASAPGSFYNEQFF,TGTGCCAGCGCCCCGGGGTCTTTCTACAATGAGCAGTTCTTC
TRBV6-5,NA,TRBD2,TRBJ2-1,CASSFSGTRFNEQFF,TGTGCCAGCAGTTTCTCCGGGACTAGGTTTAATGAGCAGTTCTTC
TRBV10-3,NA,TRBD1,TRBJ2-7,CAISVRGQGAYEQYF,TGTGCCATCAGTGTTCGGGGACAGGGGGCCTACGAGCAGTACTTC
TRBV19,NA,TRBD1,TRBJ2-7,CASSWTGSYEQYF,TGTGCCAGTAGCTGGACAGGGAGCTACGAGCAGTACTTC
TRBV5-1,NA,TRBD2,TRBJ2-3,CASSLGSSGGDTQYF,TGCGCCAGCAGCTTGGGTTCTAGCGGGGGGGATACGCAGTATTTT
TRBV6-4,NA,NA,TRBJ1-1,CASSLTQAGGTEAFF,TGTGCCAGCAGCCTCACCCAGGCAGGAGGTACTGAAGCTTTCTTT
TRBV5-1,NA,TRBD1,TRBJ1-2,CASSARPGQGAEGYTF,TGCGCCAGCAGCGCTCGACCGGGACAGGGGGCAGAGGGCTACACCTTC
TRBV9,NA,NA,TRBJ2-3,CASSSLTGTDTQYF,TGTGCCAGCAGCTCTCTGACGGGGACAGATACGCAGTATTTT
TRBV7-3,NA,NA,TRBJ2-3,CASSLNGGRTDTQYF,TGTGCCAGCAGCTTAAACGGGGGTCGCACAGATACGCAGTATTTT
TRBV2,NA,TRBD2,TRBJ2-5,CASNPLAGGETQYF,TGTGCCAGCAATCCTCTAGCGGGCGGAGAGACCCAGTACTTC
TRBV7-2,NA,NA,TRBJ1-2,CASSLGGSFYGYTF,TGTGCCAGCAGTCTGGGAGGCAGTTTCTATGGCTACACCTTC
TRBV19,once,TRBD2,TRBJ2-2,CASSPRERGGRELFF,TGTGCCAGTAGTCCCAGAGAGCGGGGGGGCCGGGAGCTGTTTTTT
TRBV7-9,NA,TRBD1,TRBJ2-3,CADEAGGPDTQYF,TGTGCCGACGAGGCAGGGGGCCCAGATACGCAGTATTTT
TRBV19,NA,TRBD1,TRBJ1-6,CASTTGTEYSPLHF,TGTGCCAGTACCACCGGGACAGAGTATTCACCCCTCCACTTT
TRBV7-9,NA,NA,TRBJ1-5,CASSRTGKQPQHF,TGTGCCAGCAGCCGAACAGGGAAACAGCCCCAGCATTTT
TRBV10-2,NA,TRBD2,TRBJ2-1,CASTPAGGGYNEQFF,TGCGCCAGCACCCCGGCGGGGGGGGGTTACAATGAGCAGTTCTTC
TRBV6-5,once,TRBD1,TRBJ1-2,CASSYGQGDGYTF,TGTGCCAGCAGTTACGGACAGGGGGATGGCTACACCTTC
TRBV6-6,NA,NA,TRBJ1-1,CASSYGGSDTEAFF,TGTGCCAGCAGTTACGGGGGGAGTGACACTGAAGCTTTCTTT
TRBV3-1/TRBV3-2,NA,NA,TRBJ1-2,CASSQDASGYTF,TGTGCCAGCAGCCAAGATGCTAGTGGCTACACCTTC
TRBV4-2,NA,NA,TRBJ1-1,CASSQGAGMNTEAFF,TGTGCCAGCAGCCAAGGAGCCGGGATGAACACTGAAGCTTTCTTT
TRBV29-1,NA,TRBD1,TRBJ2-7,CSVRDSLSYEQYF,TGCAGCGTGAGGGACAGTCTCTCCTACGAGCAGTACTTC
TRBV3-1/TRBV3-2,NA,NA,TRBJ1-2,CASSHSLGGYTF,TGTGCCAGCAGCCATTCCTTGGGCGGCTACACCTTC
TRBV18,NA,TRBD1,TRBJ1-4,CASSGTGRNEKLFF,TGTGCCAGCTCGGGGACAGGGAGGAATGAAAAACTGTTTTTT
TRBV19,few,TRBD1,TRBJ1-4,CASSIQGASNEKLFF,TGTGCCAGTAGTATACAGGGGGCTAGTAATGAAAAACTGTTTTTT
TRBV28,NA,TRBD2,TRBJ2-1,CASSLGGGADEQFF,TGTGCCAGCAGTTTAGGCGGGGGGGCGGATGAGCAGTTCTTC
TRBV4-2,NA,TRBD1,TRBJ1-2,CASSQEARQGYGYTF,TGTGCCAGCAGCCAAGAGGCGAGACAGGGGTATGGCTACACCTTC